This entry is about one T cell receptor (beta chain). Its antigen is undetermined. This entry comes from a study of T cells expressing NK-cell markers. On the study more broadly: Serological testing identified most of the eight sequenced donors as HCMV-seropositive and one as seronegative.

The CDR3 has 14 residues. The germline gives CDR1 LGHDT, CDR2 YNNKEL (reference sequence). Study observations and caveats: Also leading the CD3+CD56-NKG2C+ fraction in a handful of donors were these clonotypes.

The cDNA for TCR beta came from 5'RACE template switching with UMIs. TCRdb processed the 5' RACE reads again and assigns one entry to each CDR3 protein, with no DNA. The sample table includes about 460,000 distinct CDR3 sequences. This sequence joins TRBV3-1 and TRBJ2-1; TCRdb reports TRBD2, a call that lacks DNA to check it against. The source is a woman between 50 and 59 years old in good health. Sequences were obtained from blood T cells: a sorted CD56 or NKG2C T cell subset, CD4+ or CD8+ T cells, or bulk PBMC T cells (not recorded which). The CDR3 loop is CASSQGPWGNEQFF.